A single sample gave rise to the 25 T cell receptor beta chains below, sequenced in a study of shared clonotypes between healthy human individuals. The method was immunoSEQ multiplex PCR; TCRdb's version includes in-frame clones alone and lacks a portion of them. The sample lists approximately 1.4 million clones, about 98% occurring once. Material for sequencing was naive CD4+ T cells sorted from blood. Stated subset: CD45RA+ positively selected. These TCRs come from a man aged 30 to 39 in good health.

The chain carries TRBV20-1 and TRBJ2-7; D gene ambiguous. The CDR3 totals 10 residues. Trimming stripped 5 bases from V and 2 bases from J, with 4 bases between. Germline V gene sequence: CDR1 DFQATT, CDR2 SNEGSKA (reference sequence). CDR3 nucleotides: TGCAGTGCTGGGGCCTACGAGCAGTACTTC. It codes for CSAGAYEQYF.

Concerning this clone: Different DNA sequences within this sample yield the same CDR3. The genes are TRBV6-6 and TRBJ2-1, with 10 bases lining up with TRBD2. Germline V gene data show CDR1 as MNHNY and CDR2 as SVGAGI (reference sequence). The J segment lost 3 bases and the V segment lost 5 bases, leaving 4 bases of the junction unmatched. The CDR3 covers 15 residues. CDR3 sequence reads: CASSPLAGDYNEQFF. Here the CDR3 DNA reads TGTGCCAGCAGTCCTCTAGCGGGAGACTACAATGAGCAGTTCTTC.

The chain uses TRBV11-2 and TRBJ2-7, with 7 nucleotides matching TRBD2. This CDR3 comprises 16 residues. Germline V lookup: CDR1 SGHAT, CDR2 FQNNGV. After removal of 1 base from V and 4 bases from J, the junction contained 10 bases not matched to a gene. This CDR3 is CASSLGVSGLLYEQYF. CDR3 coding DNA: TGTGCCAGCAGCTTAGGGGTTAGCGGGCTTCTTTACGAGCAGTACTTC.

The CDR3 protein is CASSEPGLTYEQYF. The CDR3 DNA reads TGTGCCAGCAGTGAACCGGGACTAACCTACGAGCAGTACTTC. The rearrangement joins TRBV6-1 to TRBJ2-7; 7 bases are shared with TRBD2. Trimming at V came to 2 bases and at J to 2 bases, leaving 3 bases not matched to a gene. The CDR3 has 14 amino acids. Germline V CDR1 and CDR2: MNHNS, SASEGT.

The chain has TRBV29-1 and TRBJ2-1, with D hard to call. With 6 bases removed from V and 5 bases from J, the gap between germline ends came to 5 bases. Germline V CDR1 and CDR2: SQVTM, ANQGSEA. CDR3 length: 10 residues. CDR3 loop: CSVRHNEQFF. The CDR3 DNA reads as TGCAGCGTCCGACACAATGAGCAGTTCTTC.

The chain employs TRBV27 and TRBJ2-1, with TRBD2 identical over 15 bases. CDR3 size: 16 residues. V trimming: 4 bases; J trimming: 4 bases; junction bases outside the gene matches: 2. In germline, CDR1 is MNHEY, CDR2 SMNVEV (reference sequence). CDR3 residues: CASSSGLAGGYNEQFF. The DNA of the CDR3 is TGTGCCAGCAGTTCTGGACTAGCGGGAGGGTACAATGAGCAGTTCTTC.

J is TRBJ1-3 and V is TRBV7-9, with a tentative D call TRBD1 (6 bases). Trimming cost V 2 bases and J 4 bases, with 9 bases left between them. Germline V gene lookup returns CDR1 SEHNR and CDR2 FQNEAQ (reference sequence). This CDR3 is 14 amino acids long. The CDR3 loop reads CASSLIRGGNTIYF. The CDR3 region has the DNA TGTGCCAGCAGCTTAATCAGGGGAGGAAACACCATATATTTT.

The chain employs TRBV14 and TRBJ1-1; D is undetermined. Germline loops: CDR1 SGHDN, CDR2 FVKESK. This CDR3 region has 14 residues. With 0 bases removed from V and 4 bases from J, the gap between germline ends came to 9 bases. CDR3 DNA: TGTGCCAGCAGCCAAGATTTAGTAGGCACTGAAGCTTTCTTT. It translates to CASSQDLVGTEAFF.

The chain couples TRBV18 to TRBJ2-3; 9 bases map to TRBD2. The CDR3 has 17 amino acids. Per germline, CDR1 KGHSH and CDR2 LQKENI. V was clipped by 3 bases and J by 4 bases; unmatched bases: 11. The CDR3 DNA sequence: TGTGCCAGCTCACCCAGGGTGGGTAGCGGGAGAGCAGATACGCAGTATTTT. It is translated as CASSPRVGSGRADTQYF.

The gene calls are TRBV7-2 and TRBJ2-3, with 9 bases matching TRBD1. The V and J ends lost 8 bases and 1 base, in that order; junction bases with no gene match: 10. The CDR3 is 16 residues long. CDR1 and CDR2 from the germline V gene are SGHTA and FQGNSA. The CDR3 region is CASVRDRVPGTDTQYF. CDR3 bases: TGTGCCAGCGTCCGGGACAGGGTCCCTGGCACAGATACGCAGTATTTT.

This sequence joins TRBV10-3 and TRBJ2-7; TRBD2 aligns across 12 bases. V dropped 5 bases and J dropped 5; count of bases not matched to a gene: 7. Germline values: CDR1 ENHRY, CDR2 SYGVKD. This CDR3 has 15 amino acids. The CDR3 DNA follows: TGTGCCATCAGTTCTAGCGGGAGGGCCAGGCACGAGCAGTACTTC. This encodes CAISSSGRARHEQYF.

V is TRBV5-4 and J is TRBJ2-3; D may be TRBD1 (5 bases). This CDR3 comprises 16 residues. The V gene lost 3 bases and the J gene lost 1 base, with 15 bases spanning the gap. CDR1 is SGHNT, CDR2 YYREEE, per germline (reference sequence). The CDR3 loop is CASSSGRQTRTDTQYF. The CDR3 nucleotides read TGTGCCAGCAGCTCTGGAAGACAGACACGCACAGATACGCAGTATTTT. Full variable domain (rest looked up from reference TRBV5-4 and TRBJ2-3): ETGVTQSPTHLIKTRGQQVTLRCSSQSGHNTVSWYQQALGQGPQFIFQYYREEENGRGNFPPRFSGLQFPNYSSELNVNALELDDSALYLCASSSGRQTRTDTQYFGPGTRLTVL.

V gene TRBV25-1 combines with J gene TRBJ2-2; D unresolved. The CDR3 is made up of 10 amino acids. Trimming took off 7 bases at V and 7 bases at J, with 4 bases between the two ends. Germline loops: CDR1 MGHDK, CDR2 SYGVNS. The DNA for the CDR3 is TGTGCCAGCAAAGGCGGGGAGCTGTTTTTT. The encoded protein is CASKGGELFF.

The rearrangement links TRBV6-5 to TRBJ1-4; D might be TRBD1 (5 bases). The V gene's germline CDR1 is MNHEY and CDR2 SVGAGI. Trimming pared 0 bases from V and 7 bases from J, leaving 12 bases between. The length of the CDR3 is 15 residues. CDR3 loop: CASSYSGVPAEKLFF. CDR3 nucleotide sequence: TGTGCCAGCAGTTACTCGGGGGTACCCGCTGAAAAACTGTTTTTT.

As to this clone: Within the sample, other DNA sequences also encode this same CDR3. The CDR3 DNA reads as TGTGCCAGCAGCTTAATGGGGGAGAACACTGAAGCTTTCTTT. This gives the protein CASSLMGENTEAFF. The gene calls are TRBV7-3 and TRBJ1-1; a weak D match, TRBD1 (5 bases). V was clipped by 1 base and J by 1 base, with 7 bases between them. The CDR3 is 14 residues long. CDR1 SGHTA and CDR2 FQGTGA come from the germline V gene.

This chain joins TRBV7-2 and TRBJ1-2; tentatively, D is TRBD1 (5 bases). The CDR3 sequence is 13 residues long. The germline gives CDR1 SGHTA, CDR2 FQGNSA. Trimming cost V 7 bases and J 8 bases, with 17 bases left between them. CDR3 sequence: CASNRPGTAGYTF. The CDR3, as DNA: TGTGCCAGCAATAGACCCGGGACGGCGGGCTACACCTTC.

V gene TRBV4-2 combines with J gene TRBJ1-2; D may be TRBD1 (6 bases). The germline CDR1 and CDR2 sequences are LGHNA and YNFKEQ. The V and J ends lost 1 base and 4 bases respectively, with 19 bases between them. This CDR3 comprises 17 residues. Here the CDR3 DNA reads TGTGCCAGCAGCCAAGCTAGGACACAGGGACTTCTCTATGGCTACACCTTC. It encodes CASSQARTQGLLYGYTF.

The chain uses TRBV2 and TRBJ2-1; 7 bases align to TRBD1. Per the germline V gene, CDR1 is SNHLY and CDR2 is FYNNEI. The CDR3 is 14 amino acids. V was pared by 5 bases and J by 2 bases, with 3 bases of the junction left unmatched. CDR3 amino acids: CASSQGTAYNEQFF. The CDR3 DNA reads as TGTGCCAGCAGTCAGGGGACAGCCTACAATGAGCAGTTCTTC.

The chain recombines TRBV7-9 with TRBJ2-5; 7 nucleotides match TRBD2. CDR1 is SEHNR, CDR2 FQNEAQ, per germline (reference sequence). V gave up 6 bases and J gave up 0 bases; unmatched junction bases: 4. This CDR3 is 14 amino acids long. The CDR3 nucleotides read TGTGCCAGCAGTGAGCGGGAATACCAAGAGACCCAGTACTTC. This gives the protein CASSEREYQETQYF.

This sequence joins TRBV14 and TRBJ1-1; 7 bases agree with TRBD1. The CDR3 is 16 amino acids. V lost 4 bases and J lost 1; bases outside the gene matches: 9. Germline lookup yields CDR1 SGHDN and CDR2 FVKESK. This chain's CDR3 is CASSLRGGEKNTEAFF. CDR3 nucleotide sequence: TGTGCCAGCAGCCTACGAGGGGGCGAAAAGAACACTGAAGCTTTCTTT. Supplemented by reference TRBV14 and TRBJ1-1, the full variable domain reads EAGVTQFPSHSVIEKGQTVTLRCDPISGHDNLYWYRRVMGKEIKFLLHFVKESKQDESGMPNNRFLAERTGGTYSTLKVQPAELEDSGVYFCASSLRGGEKNTEAFFGQGTRLTVV.

The chain has TRBV7-9 and TRBJ2-1, with D perhaps matching TRBD1 (6 bases). CDR3 length: 17 amino acids. Germline loops: CDR1 SEHNR, CDR2 FQNEAQ (reference sequence). The germline V and J ends were trimmed by 9 bases and 2 bases, with 23 bases remaining between them. Here the CDR3 DNA reads TGTGCCAGTTCGTGGATTGGGCAGGGGTCAGCCTACAATGAGCAGTTCTTC. Its translation is CASSWIGQGSAYNEQFF. Together with reference TRBV7-9 and TRBJ2-1, the CDR3 gives the full variable domain: DTGVSQNPRHKITKRGQNVTFRCDPISEHNRLYWYRQTLGQGPEFLTYFQNEAQLEKSRLLSDRFSAERPKGSFSTLEIQRTEQGDSAMYLCASSWIGQGSAYNEQFFGPGTRLTVL.

V is TRBV30 and J is TRBJ2-3; D remains ambiguous. V shed 3 bases and J shed 10 bases, with 11 bases lying between them. Germline V gene sequence: CDR1 GTSNPN, CDR2 SVGIG (reference sequence). CDR3 length equals 11 residues. As DNA, the CDR3 is TGTGCCTGGAGGATAGGGAAAGCGCAGTATTTT. This sequence encodes CAWRIGKAQYF.

A word on this clone: The sample has other DNA sequences that encode this CDR3 too. The chain has TRBV6-6 and TRBJ2-7; 9 bases are shared with TRBD1. V was clipped by 2 bases and J by 0 bases; unmatched bases: 2. CDR1 and CDR2 (germline): MNHNY, SVGAGI (reference sequence). The CDR3 loop spans 15 amino acids. The CDR3 DNA reads TGTGCCAGCAGTTACCCGGGACAGGGCTCCTACGAGCAGTACTTC. Translating it yields CASSYPGQGSYEQYF.

In its sample, this clone was seen once. The chain combines TRBV30 with TRBJ1-2; tentatively, D is TRBD1 (6 bases). V gave up 3 bases and J gave up 5 bases, with 16 bases separating them. Germline values: CDR1 GTSNPN, CDR2 SVGIG (reference sequence). The CDR3 extends over 14 amino acids. CDR3 loop: CAWRGIQGWYGYTF. DNA for the CDR3: TGTGCCTGGAGGGGAATTCAGGGGTGGTATGGCTACACCTTC.

As to this clone: At the DNA level, this CDR3 is encoded by other sequences in the same sample as well. The chain carries TRBV7-2 and TRBJ2-1; a possible D gene is TRBD2 (5 bases). In germline, CDR1 is SGHTA, CDR2 FQGNSA. The CDR3 has 12 amino acids. Trimming cost V 1 base and J 8 bases, with 6 bases left between them. CDR3 nucleotides: TGTGCCAGCAGCTTAGTGGGAGATGAGCAGTTCTTC. Protein sequence: CASSLVGDEQFF.